Given below is one T cell receptor beta chain in context. This beta chain represents an off-target read in a library built for alpha chains; its size is of limited meaning. The data were obtained in a study of spatial heterogeneity in lung cancer. Turning to the study itself: Consistent detection of more beta-chain than alpha-chain sequences was observed.

TCRdb recomputed calls from the 5' RACE reads with MiXCR, one row per CDR3 protein. The table lists 3,500 to 4,500 distinct CDR3 sequences, roughly 50% of them singletons, with 77% in the top ten. The V segment lost 5 bases and the J segment 7 bases; nucleotides outside the gene matches: 5. The CDR3 contains 13 residues. Germline assignment: CDR1 MNHEY and CDR2 SMNVEV (reference sequence). Time point described: sample taken at primary tumor resection. Whole RNA, isolated from tumor, nontumor lung or frozen PBMC, was sequenced without prior sorting. The donor population consisted of 72 patients with untreated, early-stage non-small cell lung cancer.

This rearrangement joins TRBV27 to TRBJ2-5; 9 nucleotides align to TRBD2. This clonotype was sampled from a female donor with early-stage non-small cell lung cancer. The starting material was PBMCs, obtained at surgery. CDR3 sequence reads: CASSPSGDVTQYF. CDR3 coding DNA: TGTGCCAGCAGTCCTAGCGGGGATGTGACCCAGTACTTC.